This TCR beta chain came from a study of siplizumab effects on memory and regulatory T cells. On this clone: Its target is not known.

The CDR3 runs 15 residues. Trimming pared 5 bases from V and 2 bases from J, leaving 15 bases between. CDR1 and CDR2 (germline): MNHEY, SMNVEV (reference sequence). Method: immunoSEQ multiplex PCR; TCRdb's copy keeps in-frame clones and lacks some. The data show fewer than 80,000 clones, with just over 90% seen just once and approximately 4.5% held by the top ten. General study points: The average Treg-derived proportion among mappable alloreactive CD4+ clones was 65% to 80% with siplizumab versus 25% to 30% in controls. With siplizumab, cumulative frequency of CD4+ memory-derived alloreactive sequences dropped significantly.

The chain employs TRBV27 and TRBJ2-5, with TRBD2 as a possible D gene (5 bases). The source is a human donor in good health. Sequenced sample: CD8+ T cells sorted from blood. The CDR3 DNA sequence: TGTGCCAGCAGTGTCCACCGGACTCAACAAGAGACCCAGTACTTC. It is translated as CASSVHRTQQETQYF.